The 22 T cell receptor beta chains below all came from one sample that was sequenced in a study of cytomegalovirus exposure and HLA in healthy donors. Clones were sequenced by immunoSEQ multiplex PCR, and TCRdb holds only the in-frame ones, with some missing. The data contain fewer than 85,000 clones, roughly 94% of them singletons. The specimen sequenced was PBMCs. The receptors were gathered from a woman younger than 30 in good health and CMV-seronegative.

CDR3 coding DNA: TGTGCCAGCAGTTTGGGTGCCGCGACGGGCTATGGCTACACCTTC. This codes for CASSLGAATGYGYTF. V and J are TRBV27 and TRBJ1-2, with D unclear. Germline V lookup: CDR1 MNHEY, CDR2 SMNVEV (reference sequence). This CDR3 spans 15 amino acids. Trimming took off 3 bases at V and 4 bases at J, with 15 bases between the two ends.

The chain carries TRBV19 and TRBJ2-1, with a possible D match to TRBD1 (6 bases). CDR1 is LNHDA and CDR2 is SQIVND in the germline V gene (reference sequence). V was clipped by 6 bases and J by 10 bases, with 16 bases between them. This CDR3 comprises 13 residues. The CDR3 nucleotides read TGTGCCAGTAGCCTCATGGGGGCTGGGGAGCAGTTCTTC. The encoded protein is CASSLMGAGEQFF.

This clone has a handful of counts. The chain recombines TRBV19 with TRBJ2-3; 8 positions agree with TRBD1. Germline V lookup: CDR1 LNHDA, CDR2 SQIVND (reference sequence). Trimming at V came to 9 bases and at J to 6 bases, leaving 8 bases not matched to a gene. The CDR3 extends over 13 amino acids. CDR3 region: CASAGQGLDTQYF. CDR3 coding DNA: TGTGCCAGCGCTGGACAGGGTCTGGATACGCAGTATTTT. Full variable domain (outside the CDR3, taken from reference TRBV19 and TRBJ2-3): DGGITQSPKYLFRKEGQNVTLSCEQNLNHDAMYWYRQDPGQGLRLIYYSQIVNDFQKGDIAEGYSVSREKKESFPLTVTSAQKNPTAFYLCASAGQGLDTQYFGPGTRLTVL.

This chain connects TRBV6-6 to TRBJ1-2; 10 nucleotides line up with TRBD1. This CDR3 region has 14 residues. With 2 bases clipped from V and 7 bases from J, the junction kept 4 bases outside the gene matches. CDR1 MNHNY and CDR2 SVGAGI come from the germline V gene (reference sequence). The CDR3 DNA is TGTGCCAGCAGTTACCGGGGACAGGGGATTGGCTACACCTTC. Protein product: CASSYRGQGIGYTF.

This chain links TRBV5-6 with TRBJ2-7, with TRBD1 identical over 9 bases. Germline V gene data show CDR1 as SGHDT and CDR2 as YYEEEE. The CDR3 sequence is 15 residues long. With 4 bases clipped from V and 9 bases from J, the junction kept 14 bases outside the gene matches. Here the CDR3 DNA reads TGTGCCAGCAGCGCGCCGGGACAGGGCGAGTTTATGCAGTACTTC. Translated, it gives CASSAPGQGEFMQYF.

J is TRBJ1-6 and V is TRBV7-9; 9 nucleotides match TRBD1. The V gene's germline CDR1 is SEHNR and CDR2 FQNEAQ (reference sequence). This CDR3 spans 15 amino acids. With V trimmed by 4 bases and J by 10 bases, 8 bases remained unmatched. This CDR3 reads CASSSGGQGGSPLHF. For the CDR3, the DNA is TGTGCCAGCAGCTCCGGGGGACAGGGCGGCTCACCCCTCCACTTT.

The CDR3 loop reads CASSKKQGCYQNTEAFF. The CDR3 nucleotides are TGTGCCAGCAGCAAAAAACAGGGGTGTTATCAGAACACTGAAGCTTTCTTT. The gene calls are TRBV21-1 and TRBJ1-1; the D call of TRBD1 is as the table states it, not checked on the DNA. TRBV21-1 is classified as a pseudogene. CDR3 length equals 17 residues.

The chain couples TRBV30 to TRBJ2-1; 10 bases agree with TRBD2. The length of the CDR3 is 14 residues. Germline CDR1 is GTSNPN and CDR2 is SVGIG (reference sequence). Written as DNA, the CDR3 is TGTGCGAGGGCTAGCGGGGGCCTAGGGAATGAGCAGTTCTTC. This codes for CARASGGLGNEQFF. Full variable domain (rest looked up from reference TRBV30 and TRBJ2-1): SQTIHQWPATLVQPVGSPLSLECTVEGTSNPNLYWYRQAAGRGLQLLFYSVGIGQISSEVPQNLSASRPQDRQFILSSKKLLLSDSGFYLCARASGGLGNEQFFGPGTRLTVL.

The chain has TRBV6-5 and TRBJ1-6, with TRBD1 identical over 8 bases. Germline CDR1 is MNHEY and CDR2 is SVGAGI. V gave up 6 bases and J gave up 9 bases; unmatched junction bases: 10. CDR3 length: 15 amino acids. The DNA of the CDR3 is TGTGCCAGCAGAGGGACAGGTGCCGCCGGTTCACCCCTCCACTTT. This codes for CASRGTGAAGSPLHF.

CDR3 region: CASSQDRGLGGYTF. For the CDR3, the DNA is TGTGCCAGCAGCCAAGACAGGGGCTTAGGGGGCTACACCTTC. This sequence joins TRBV9 and TRBJ1-2, with TRBD1 matching 8 bases. Germline-derived CDR1 and CDR2 are SGDLS and YYNGEE. Germline trimming cut 4 bases from V and 8 bases from J; bases unmatched to any gene: 10. The CDR3 extends over 14 amino acids.

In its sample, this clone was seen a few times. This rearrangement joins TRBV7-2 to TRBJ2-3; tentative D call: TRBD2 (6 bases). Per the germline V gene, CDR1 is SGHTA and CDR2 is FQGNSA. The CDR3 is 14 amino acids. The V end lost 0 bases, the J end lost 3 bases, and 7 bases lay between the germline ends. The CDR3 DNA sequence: TGTGCCAGCAGCTTAGCGGGGGGTACAGATACGCAGTATTTT. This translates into CASSLAGGTDTQYF.

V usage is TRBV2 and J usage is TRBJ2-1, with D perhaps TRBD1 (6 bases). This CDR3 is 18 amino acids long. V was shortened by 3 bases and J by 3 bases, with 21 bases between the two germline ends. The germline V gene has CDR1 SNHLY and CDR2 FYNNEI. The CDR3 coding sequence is TGTGCCAGCAGTGACCCTGCGATTGCAGGGGACCACTACAATGAGCAGTTCTTC. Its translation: CASSDPAIAGDHYNEQFF.

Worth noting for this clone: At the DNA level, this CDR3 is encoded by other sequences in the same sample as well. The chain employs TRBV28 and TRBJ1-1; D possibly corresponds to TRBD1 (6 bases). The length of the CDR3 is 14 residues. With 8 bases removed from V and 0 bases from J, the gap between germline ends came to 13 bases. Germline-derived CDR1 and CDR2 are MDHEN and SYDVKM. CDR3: CASSSRGLNTEAFF. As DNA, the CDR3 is TGTGCCAGCTCATCCAGGGGATTGAACACTGAAGCTTTCTTT.

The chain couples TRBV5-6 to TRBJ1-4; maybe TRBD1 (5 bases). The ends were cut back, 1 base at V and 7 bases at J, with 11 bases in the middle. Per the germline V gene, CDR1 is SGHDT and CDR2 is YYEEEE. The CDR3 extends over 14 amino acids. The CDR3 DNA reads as TGTGCCAGCAGCTTGAATTCGGGGGGTGAAAAACTGTTTTTT. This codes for CASSLNSGGEKLFF.

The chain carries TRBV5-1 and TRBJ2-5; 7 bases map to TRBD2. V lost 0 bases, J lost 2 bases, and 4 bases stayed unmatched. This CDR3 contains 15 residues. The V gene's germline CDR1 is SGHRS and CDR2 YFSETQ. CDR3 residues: CASSLAPGGQETQYF. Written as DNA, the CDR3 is TGCGCCAGCAGCTTGGCCCCCGGGGGGCAAGAGACCCAGTACTTC.

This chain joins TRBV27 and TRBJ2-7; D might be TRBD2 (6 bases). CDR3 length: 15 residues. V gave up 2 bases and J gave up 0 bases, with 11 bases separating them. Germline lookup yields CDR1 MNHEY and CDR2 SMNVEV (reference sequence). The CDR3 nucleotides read TGTGCCAGCAGTTTAGTAGCGGAGAGCTCCTACGAGCAGTACTTC. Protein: CASSLVAESSYEQYF.

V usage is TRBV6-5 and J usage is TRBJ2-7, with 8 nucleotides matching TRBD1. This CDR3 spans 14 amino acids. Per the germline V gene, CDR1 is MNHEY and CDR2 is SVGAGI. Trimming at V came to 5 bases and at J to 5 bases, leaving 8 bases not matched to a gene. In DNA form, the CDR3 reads TGTGCCAGCAGTACCGGAGACAGGGGAAACGAGCAGTACTTC. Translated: CASSTGDRGNEQYF.

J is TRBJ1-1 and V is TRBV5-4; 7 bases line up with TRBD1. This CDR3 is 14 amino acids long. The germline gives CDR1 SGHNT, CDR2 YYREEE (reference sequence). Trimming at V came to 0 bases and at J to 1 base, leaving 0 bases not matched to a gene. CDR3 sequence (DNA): TGTGCCAGCAGCTTGGACAGGGGGAACACTGAAGCTTTCTTT. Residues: CASSLDRGNTEAFF.

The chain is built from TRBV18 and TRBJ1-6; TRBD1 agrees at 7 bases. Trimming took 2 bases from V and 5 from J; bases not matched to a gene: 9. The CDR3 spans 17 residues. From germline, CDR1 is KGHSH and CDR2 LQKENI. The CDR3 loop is CASSPKGNRGNNSPLHF. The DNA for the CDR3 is TGTGCCAGCTCACCAAAGGGTAACAGGGGAAATAATTCACCCCTCCACTTT. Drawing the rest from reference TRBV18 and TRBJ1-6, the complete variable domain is NAGVMQNPRHLVRRRGQEARLRCSPMKGHSHVYWYRQLPEEGLKFMVYLQKENIIDESGMPKERFSAEFPKEGPSILRIQQVVRGDSAAYFCASSPKGNRGNNSPLHFGNGTRLTVT.

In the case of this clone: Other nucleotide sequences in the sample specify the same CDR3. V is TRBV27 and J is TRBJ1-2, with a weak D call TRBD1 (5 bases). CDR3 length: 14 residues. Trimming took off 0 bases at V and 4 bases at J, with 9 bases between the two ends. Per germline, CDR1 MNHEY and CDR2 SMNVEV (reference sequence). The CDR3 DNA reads TGTGCCAGCAGTTTATCCACAGGTGTCTATGGCTACACCTTC. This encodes CASSLSTGVYGYTF.

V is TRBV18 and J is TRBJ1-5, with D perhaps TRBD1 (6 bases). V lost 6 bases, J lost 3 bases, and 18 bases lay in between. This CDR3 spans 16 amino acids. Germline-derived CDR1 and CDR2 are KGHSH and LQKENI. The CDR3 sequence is CASSQGTRNINQPQHF. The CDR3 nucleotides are TGTGCCAGCTCCCAGGGGACTAGAAATATCAATCAGCCCCAGCATTTT.

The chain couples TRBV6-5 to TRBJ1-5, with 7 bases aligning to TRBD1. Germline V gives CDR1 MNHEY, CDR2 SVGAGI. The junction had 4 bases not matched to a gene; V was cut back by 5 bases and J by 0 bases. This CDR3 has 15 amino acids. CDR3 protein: CASSPGQYSNQPQHF. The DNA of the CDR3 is TGTGCCAGCAGTCCGGGACAGTATAGCAATCAGCCCCAGCATTTT.